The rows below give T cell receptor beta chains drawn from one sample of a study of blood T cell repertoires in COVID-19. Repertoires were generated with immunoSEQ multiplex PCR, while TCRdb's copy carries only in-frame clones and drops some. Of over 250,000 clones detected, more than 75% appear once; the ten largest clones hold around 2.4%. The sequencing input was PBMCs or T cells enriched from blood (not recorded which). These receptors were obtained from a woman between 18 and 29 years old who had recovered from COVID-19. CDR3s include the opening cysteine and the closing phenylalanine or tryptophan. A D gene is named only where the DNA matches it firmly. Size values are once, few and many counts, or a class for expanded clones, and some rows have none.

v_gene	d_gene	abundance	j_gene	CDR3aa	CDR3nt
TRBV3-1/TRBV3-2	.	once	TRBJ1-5	CASSQDIRDQPQHF	TGTGCCAGCAGCCAAGATATACGGGATCAGCCCCAGCATTTT
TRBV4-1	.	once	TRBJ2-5	CASSQQNRVLQETQYF	TGCGCCAGCAGCCAGCAAAACAGGGTGCTCCAAGAGACCCAGTACTTC
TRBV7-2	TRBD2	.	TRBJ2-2	CASSFRSSRERGTGELFF	TGTGCCAGCAGCTTCCGGTCGTCGCGGGAGCGCGGCACCGGGGAGCTGTTTTTT
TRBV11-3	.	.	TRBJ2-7	CASSLVGTTPEQYF	TGTGCCAGCAGCTTAGTTGGGACAACCCCCGAGCAGTACTTC
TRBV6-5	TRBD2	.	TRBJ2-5	CASRRLAGARETQYF	TGTGCCAGCAGACGTCTAGCGGGGGCGAGGGAGACCCAGTACTTC
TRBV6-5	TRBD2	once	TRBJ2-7	CAIPGGFGEQYF	TGTGCCATCCCGGGGGGTTTCGGCGAGCAGTACTTC
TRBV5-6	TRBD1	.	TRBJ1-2	CASSLTGAHGYTF	TGTGCCAGCAGCCTGACAGGGGCTCATGGCTACACCTTC
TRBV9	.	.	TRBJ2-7	CASSLGDRSISYEQYF	TGTGCCAGCAGCCTAGGTGACAGGTCCATTTCCTACGAGCAGTACTTC
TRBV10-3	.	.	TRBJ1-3	CALSSSSGNTIYF	TGTGCCCTCTCGAGCTCATCTGGAAACACCATATATTTT
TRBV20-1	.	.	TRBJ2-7	CSATDSHEQYF	TGCAGTGCCACGGACAGCCACGAGCAGTACTTC
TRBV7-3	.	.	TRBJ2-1	CASSLTSYNEQFF	TGTGCCAGCAGCTTAACTTCTTACAATGAGCAGTTCTTC
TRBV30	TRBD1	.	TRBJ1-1	CAWSVAGGTEAFF	TGTGCCTGGAGTGTCGCAGGGGGCACTGAAGCTTTCTTT
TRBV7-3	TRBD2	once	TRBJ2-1	CASSSSGLAGGRYNEQFF	TGTGCCAGCAGCTCATCGGGACTAGCGGGAGGGCGATACAATGAGCAGTTCTTC
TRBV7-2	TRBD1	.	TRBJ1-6	CASSQNRGGNSPLHF	TGTGCCAGCAGCCAAAACAGGGGTGGGAATTCACCCCTCCACTTT
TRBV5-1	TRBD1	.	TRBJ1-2	CASSLGQGAPVGGYTF	TGCGCCAGCAGCTTGGGACAGGGGGCTCCAGTGGGTGGCTACACCTTC
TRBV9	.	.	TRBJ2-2	CASSVGVTGPHSNTGELFF	TGTGCCAGCAGCGTAGGGGTCACAGGTCCCCACTCGAACACCGGGGAGCTGTTTTTT
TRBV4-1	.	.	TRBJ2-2	CASSRTRVDTGELFF	TGCGCCAGCAGCCGGACAAGAGTAGATACCGGGGAGCTGTTTTTT
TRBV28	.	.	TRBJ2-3	CATRDRPGLTDTQYF	TGTGCCACGCGGGATAGGCCAGGCCTCACAGATACGCAGTATTTT
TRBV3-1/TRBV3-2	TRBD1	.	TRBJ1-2	CASSRGGWGDHGYTF	TGTGCCAGCAGCCGAGGGGGCTGGGGCGATCATGGCTACACCTTC
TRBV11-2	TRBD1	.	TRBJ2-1	CASSVDRGHEQFF	TGTGCCAGCAGCGTCGACAGGGGCCATGAGCAGTTCTTC
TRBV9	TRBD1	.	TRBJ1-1	CASSESGTGTMNTEAFF	TGTGCCAGCAGCGAGTCCGGGACAGGTACGATGAACACTGAAGCTTTCTTT
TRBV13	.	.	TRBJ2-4	CASSARLTKNIQYF	TGTGCCAGCAGCGCGCGGTTAACCAAAAACATTCAGTACTTC
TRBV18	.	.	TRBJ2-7	CASSLEGTFTTYEQYF	TGTGCCAGCTCACTTGAGGGGACTTTTACCACCTACGAGCAGTACTTC
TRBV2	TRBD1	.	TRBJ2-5	CATTTGGEETQYF	TGTGCCACTACTACAGGGGGAGAAGAGACCCAGTACTTC
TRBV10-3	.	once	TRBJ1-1	CAISLGTSRNTEAFF	TGTGCCATCAGTCTCGGGACTTCCCGGAACACTGAAGCTTTCTTT
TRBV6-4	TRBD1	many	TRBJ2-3	CASSDSRQGSILSTDTQYF	TGTGCCAGCAGTGACTCGAGACAGGGAAGTATATTGAGCACAGATACGCAGTATTTT
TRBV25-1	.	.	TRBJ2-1	CASSWGLSYNEQFF	TGTGCCAGCAGTTGGGGGCTGTCCTACAATGAGCAGTTCTTC
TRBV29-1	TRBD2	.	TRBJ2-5	CSVERTSARAQYF	TGCAGCGTCGAACGGACTAGCGCGCGAGCCCAGTACTTC
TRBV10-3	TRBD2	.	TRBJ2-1	CAITPGAGGSNEQFF	TGTGCCATCACCCCCGGAGCGGGGGGAAGCAATGAGCAGTTCTTC
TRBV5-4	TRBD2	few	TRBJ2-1	CASSPKTSRAYNEQFF	TGTGCCAGCAGCCCGAAGACTAGCCGTGCCTACAATGAGCAGTTCTTC
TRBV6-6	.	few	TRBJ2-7	CASSYWRDYEQYF	TGTGCCAGCAGTTACTGGCGGGACTACGAGCAGTACTTC
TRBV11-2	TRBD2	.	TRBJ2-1	CASSLLSGGAYNEQFF	TGTGCCAGCAGCTTATTGTCGGGGGGTGCCTACAATGAGCAGTTCTTC
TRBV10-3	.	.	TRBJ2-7	CAISEGQYEQYF	TGTGCCATCAGTGAGGGACAATACGAGCAGTACTTC
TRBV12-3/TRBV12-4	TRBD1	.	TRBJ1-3	CASSVDRGNTIYF	TGTGCCAGCAGTGTGGACAGGGGAAACACCATATATTTT
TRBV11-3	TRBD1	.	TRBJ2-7	CASSPLGQGANEQYF	TGTGCCAGCAGCCCGCTGGGACAGGGGGCCAACGAGCAGTACTTC
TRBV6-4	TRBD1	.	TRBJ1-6	CASSEGRDRDYAYNSPLHF	TGTGCCAGCAGTGAAGGCAGGGACAGGGATTATGCCTATAATTCACCCCTCCACTTT
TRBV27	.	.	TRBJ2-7	CASSPVAWRSYEQYF	TGTGCCAGCAGCCCGGTGGCATGGCGGTCCTACGAGCAGTACTTC
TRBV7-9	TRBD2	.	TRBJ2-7	CASSLALASGAAYEQYF	TGTGCCAGCAGCTTAGCGCTGGCTAGCGGAGCCGCCTACGAGCAGTACTTC
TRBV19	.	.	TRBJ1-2	CASSSGDGSNYGYTF	TGTGCCAGTAGTTCAGGGGATGGGTCAAACTATGGCTACACCTTC
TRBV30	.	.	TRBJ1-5	CAWKPPGSHQPQHF	TGTGCCTGGAAGCCTCCCGGGAGTCATCAGCCCCAGCATTTT
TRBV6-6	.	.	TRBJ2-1	CASSRIRGAEQFF	TGTGCCAGCAGCCGGATCAGGGGAGCTGAGCAGTTCTTC
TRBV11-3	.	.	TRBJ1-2	CASSLAFGGYTF	TGTGCCAGCAGCTTAGCCTTCGGGGGCTACACCTTC
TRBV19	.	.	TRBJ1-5	CASSIQSRAHQPQHF	TGTGCCAGTAGTATCCAGAGCAGGGCCCATCAGCCCCAGCATTTT
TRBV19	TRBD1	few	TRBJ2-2	CASSTNRGNTGELFF	TGTGCCAGTAGTACGAACAGGGGAAACACCGGGGAGCTGTTTTTT
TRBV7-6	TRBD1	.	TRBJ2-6	CASSSIKEQGVYSGANVLTF	TGTGCCAGCAGCTCCATTAAGGAACAGGGGGTATACTCTGGGGCCAACGTCCTGACTTTC
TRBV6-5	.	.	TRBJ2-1	CASSYGTPGLYNEQFF	TGTGCCAGCAGTTACGGGACCCCGGGACTCTACAATGAGCAGTTCTTC
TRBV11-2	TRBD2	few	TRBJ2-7	CASSQLWTRTDEQYF	TGTGCCAGCAGCCAATTATGGACTAGGACCGATGAGCAGTACTTC
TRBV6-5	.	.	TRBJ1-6	CASSYSLFGGNSPLHF	TGTGCCAGCAGTTACTCTCTTTTCGGGGGAAATTCACCCCTCCACTTT
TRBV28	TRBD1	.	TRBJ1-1	CASSPNGGTGLTEAFF	TGTGCCAGCAGTCCAAACGGTGGGACAGGTCTCACTGAAGCTTTCTTT
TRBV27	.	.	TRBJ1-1	CASSLYYGREGTEAFF	TGTGCCAGCAGTTTATATTATGGGAGAGAGGGCACTGAAGCTTTCTTT
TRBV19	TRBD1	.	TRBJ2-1	CASSVTGANNEQFF	TGTGCCAGTAGTGTGACAGGGGCCAACAATGAGCAGTTCTTC
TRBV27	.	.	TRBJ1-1	CASSLGGGNTEAFF	TGTGCCAGCAGTTTGGGAGGAGGGAACACTGAAGCTTTCTTT
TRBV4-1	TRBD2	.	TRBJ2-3	CASSQVPGGTDTQYF	TGCGCCAGCAGCCAAGTTCCCGGGGGGACAGATACGCAGTATTTT
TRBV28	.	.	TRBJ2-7	CASSRGHDYEQYF	TGTGCCAGCAGCCGAGGACACGACTACGAGCAGTACTTC